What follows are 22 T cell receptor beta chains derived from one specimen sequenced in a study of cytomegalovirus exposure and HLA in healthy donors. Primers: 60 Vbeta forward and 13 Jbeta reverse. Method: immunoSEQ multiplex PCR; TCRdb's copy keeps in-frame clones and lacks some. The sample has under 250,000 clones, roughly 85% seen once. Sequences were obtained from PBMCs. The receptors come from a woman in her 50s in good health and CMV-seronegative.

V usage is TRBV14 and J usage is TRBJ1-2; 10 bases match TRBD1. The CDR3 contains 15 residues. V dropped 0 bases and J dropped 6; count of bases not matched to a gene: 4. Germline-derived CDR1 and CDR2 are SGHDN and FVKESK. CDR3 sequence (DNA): TGTGCCAGCAGCCAAGACGACAGGGGGCCCAATGGCTACACCTTC. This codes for CASSQDDRGPNGYTF. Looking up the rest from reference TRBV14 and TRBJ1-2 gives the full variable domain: EAGVTQFPSHSVIEKGQTVTLRCDPISGHDNLYWYRRVMGKEIKFLLHFVKESKQDESGMPNNRFLAERTGGTYSTLKVQPAELEDSGVYFCASSQDDRGPNGYTFGSGTRLTVV.

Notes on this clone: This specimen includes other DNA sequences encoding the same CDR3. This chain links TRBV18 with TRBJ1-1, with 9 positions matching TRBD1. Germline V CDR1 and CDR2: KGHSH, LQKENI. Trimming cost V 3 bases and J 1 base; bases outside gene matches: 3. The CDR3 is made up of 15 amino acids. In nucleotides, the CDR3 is TGTGCCAGCTCACCGGGACAGGGAGGGAACACTGAAGCTTTCTTT. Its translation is CASSPGQGGNTEAFF. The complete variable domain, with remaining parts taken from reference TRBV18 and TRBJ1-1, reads NAGVMQNPRHLVRRRGQEARLRCSPMKGHSHVYWYRQLPEEGLKFMVYLQKENIIDESGMPKERFSAEFPKEGPSILRIQQVVRGDSAAYFCASSPGQGGNTEAFFGQGTRLTVV.

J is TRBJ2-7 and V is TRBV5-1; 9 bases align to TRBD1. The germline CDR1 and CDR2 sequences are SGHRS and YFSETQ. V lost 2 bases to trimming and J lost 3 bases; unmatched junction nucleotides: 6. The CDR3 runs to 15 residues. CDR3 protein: CASSFSTGGSYEQYF. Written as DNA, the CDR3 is TGCGCCAGCAGCTTCTCGACAGGGGGGAGCTACGAGCAGTACTTC.

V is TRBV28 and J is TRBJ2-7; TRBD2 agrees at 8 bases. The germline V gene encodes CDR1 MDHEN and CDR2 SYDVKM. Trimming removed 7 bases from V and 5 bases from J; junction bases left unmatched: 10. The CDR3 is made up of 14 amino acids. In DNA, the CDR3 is TGTGCCAGCAAGCAGAGCGGGAGAAACGACGAGCAGTACTTC. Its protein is CASKQSGRNDEQYF.

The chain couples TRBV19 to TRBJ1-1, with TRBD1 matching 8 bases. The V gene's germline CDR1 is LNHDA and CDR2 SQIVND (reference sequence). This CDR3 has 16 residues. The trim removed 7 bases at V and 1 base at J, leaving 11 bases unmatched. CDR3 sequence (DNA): TGTGCCAGTACCAACCGGGCAGGGGGCAAGAACACTGAAGCTTTCTTT. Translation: CASTNRAGGKNTEAFF.

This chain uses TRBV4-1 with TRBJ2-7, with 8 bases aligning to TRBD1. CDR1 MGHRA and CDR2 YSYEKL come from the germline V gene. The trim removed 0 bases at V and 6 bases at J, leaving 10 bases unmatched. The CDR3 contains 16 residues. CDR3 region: CASSQDQRTGLAEQYF. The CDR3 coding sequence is TGCGCCAGCAGCCAAGATCAAAGGACAGGGTTAGCCGAGCAGTACTTC.

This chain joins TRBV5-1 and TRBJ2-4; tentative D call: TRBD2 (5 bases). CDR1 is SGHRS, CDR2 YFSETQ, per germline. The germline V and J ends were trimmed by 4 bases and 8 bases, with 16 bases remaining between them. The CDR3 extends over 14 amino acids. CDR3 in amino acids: CASSPEAGRDIQYF. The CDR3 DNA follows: TGCGCCAGCAGCCCGGAGGCGGGTAGGGACATTCAGTACTTC.

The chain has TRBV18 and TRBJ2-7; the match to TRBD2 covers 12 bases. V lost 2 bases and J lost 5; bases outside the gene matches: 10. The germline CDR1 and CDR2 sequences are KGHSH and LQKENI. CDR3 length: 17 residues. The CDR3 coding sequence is TGTGCCAGCTCACCATGGACTAGCGGGATTAGTCCCCACGAGCAGTACTTC. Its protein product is CASSPWTSGISPHEQYF. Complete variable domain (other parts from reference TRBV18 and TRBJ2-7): NAGVMQNPRHLVRRRGQEARLRCSPMKGHSHVYWYRQLPEEGLKFMVYLQKENIIDESGMPKERFSAEFPKEGPSILRIQQVVRGDSAAYFCASSPWTSGISPHEQYFGPGTRLTVT.

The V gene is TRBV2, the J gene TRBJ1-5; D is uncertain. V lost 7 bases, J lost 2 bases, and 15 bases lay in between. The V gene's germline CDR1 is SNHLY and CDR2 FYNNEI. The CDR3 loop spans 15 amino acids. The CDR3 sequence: CASTNHRRGNQPQHF. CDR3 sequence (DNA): TGTGCCAGCACTAACCACCGCCGAGGCAATCAGCCCCAGCATTTT.

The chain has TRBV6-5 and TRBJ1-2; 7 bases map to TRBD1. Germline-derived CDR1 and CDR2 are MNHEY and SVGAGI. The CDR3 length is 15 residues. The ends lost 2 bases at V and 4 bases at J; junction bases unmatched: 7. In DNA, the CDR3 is TGTGCCAGCAGTTACGGGACAGCGATGGGCTATGGCTACACCTTC. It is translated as CASSYGTAMGYGYTF.

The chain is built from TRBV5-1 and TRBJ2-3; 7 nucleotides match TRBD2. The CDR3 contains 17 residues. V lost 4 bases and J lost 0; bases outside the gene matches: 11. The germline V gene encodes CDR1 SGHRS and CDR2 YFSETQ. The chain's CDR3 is CASSPNPSGTSTDTQYF. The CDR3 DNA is TGCGCCAGCAGCCCGAACCCTAGCGGAACTAGCACAGATACGCAGTATTTT.

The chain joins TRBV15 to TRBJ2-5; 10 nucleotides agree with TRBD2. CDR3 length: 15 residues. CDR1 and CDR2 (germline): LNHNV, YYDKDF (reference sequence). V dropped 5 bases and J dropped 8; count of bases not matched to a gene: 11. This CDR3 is CATSGTSARFSTQYF. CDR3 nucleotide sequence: TGTGCCACCAGCGGGACTAGCGCCCGTTTTAGTACCCAGTACTTC.

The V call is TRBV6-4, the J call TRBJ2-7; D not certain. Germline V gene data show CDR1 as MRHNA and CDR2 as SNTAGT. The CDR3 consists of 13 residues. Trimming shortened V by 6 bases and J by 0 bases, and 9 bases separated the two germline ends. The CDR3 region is CASSAPGSYEQYF. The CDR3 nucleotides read TGTGCCAGCAGCGCGCCGGGCTCCTACGAGCAGTACTTC.

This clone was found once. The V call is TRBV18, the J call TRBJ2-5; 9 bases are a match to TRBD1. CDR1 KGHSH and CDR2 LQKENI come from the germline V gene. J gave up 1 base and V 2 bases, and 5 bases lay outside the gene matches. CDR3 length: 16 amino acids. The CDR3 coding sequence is TGTGCCAGCTCACCAGTGGGACAGGGAAGCCAAGAGACCCAGTACTTC. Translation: CASSPVGQGSQETQYF.

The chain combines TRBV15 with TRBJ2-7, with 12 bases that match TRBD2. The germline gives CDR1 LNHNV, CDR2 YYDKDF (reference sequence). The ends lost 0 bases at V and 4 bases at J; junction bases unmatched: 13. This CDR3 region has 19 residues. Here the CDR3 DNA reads TGTGCCACCAGCAGAGATCCTAACCCCGGGACTAGCGGGCCGTACGAGCAGTACTTC. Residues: CATSRDPNPGTSGPYEQYF.

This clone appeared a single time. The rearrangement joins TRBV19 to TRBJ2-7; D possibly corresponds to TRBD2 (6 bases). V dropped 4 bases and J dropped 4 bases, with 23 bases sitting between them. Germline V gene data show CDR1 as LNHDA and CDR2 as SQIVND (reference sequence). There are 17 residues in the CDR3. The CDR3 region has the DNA TGTGCCAGTAGTAAAATCCCTCGGGACTTGTACGGGTACGAGCAGTACTTC. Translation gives CASSKIPRDLYGYEQYF.

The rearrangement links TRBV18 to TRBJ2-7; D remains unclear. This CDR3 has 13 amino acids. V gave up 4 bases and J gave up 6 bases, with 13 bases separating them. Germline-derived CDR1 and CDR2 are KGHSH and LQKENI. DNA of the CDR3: TGTGCCAGCTCACGACCCCCCGGTTTCGAGCAGTACTTC. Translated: CASSRPPGFEQYF.

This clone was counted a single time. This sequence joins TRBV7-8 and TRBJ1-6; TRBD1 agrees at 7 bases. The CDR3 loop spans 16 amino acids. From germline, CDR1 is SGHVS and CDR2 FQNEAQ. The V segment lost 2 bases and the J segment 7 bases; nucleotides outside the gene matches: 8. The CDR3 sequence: CASSLLVTGPNSPLHF. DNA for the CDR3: TGTGCCAGCAGCTTATTGGTGACAGGGCCGAATTCACCCCTCCACTTT.

The CDR3 spells CASSPLGRTGVIYGYTF. The CDR3 coding sequence is TGTGCCAGCTCACCACTCGGTCGGACAGGGGTAATATATGGCTACACCTTC. The chain recombines TRBV18 with TRBJ1-2; 9 bases are a match to TRBD1. The germline V gene has CDR1 KGHSH and CDR2 LQKENI. The CDR3 sequence is 17 residues long. Trimming took 1 base from V and 5 from J; bases not matched to a gene: 11.

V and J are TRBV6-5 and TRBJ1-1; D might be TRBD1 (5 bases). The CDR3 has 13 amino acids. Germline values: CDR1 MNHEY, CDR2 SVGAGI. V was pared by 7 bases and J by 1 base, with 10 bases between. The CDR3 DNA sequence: TGTGCCAGCAAGCCCAGGGAGAACACTGAAGCTTTCTTT. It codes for CASKPRENTEAFF.

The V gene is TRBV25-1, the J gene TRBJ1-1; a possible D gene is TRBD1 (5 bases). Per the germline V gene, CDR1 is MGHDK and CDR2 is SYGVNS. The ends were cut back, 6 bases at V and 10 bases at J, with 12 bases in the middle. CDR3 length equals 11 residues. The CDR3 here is CASRSGYAAFF. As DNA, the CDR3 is TGTGCCAGCAGATCAGGGTACGCAGCTTTCTTT.

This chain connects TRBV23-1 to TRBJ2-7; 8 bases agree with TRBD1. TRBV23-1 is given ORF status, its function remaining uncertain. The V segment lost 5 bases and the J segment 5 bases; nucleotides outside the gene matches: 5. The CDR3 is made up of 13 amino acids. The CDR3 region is CASSYRGKNEQYF. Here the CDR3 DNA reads TGCGCCAGCAGTTACAGGGGGAAAAACGAGCAGTACTTC.